The 4 T cell receptor beta chains given below trace back to one sample, sequenced in a study of blood T cell repertoires in COVID-19 (dated by TCRdb to 2019 to 2021). The library relied on the immunoSEQ multiplex PCR assay. This immuneACCESS table, as held by TCRdb, lists in-frame sequences with V and J called but not all clones. Of the missing ones, under half trace to an unresolved V gene in checked studies; the others have no known cause. This sample is represented by 450,000 or so clones; 85% to 90% of them were singletons. The ten top clones hold over 0.7% of the sample. The material sequenced was peripheral blood. The receptors originated from a young man with COVID-19, enrolled during active disease.

About this clone itself: Other DNA sequences in this specimen translate into the identical CDR3. This chain joins TRBV9 and TRBJ2-1, with TRBD2 as a possible D gene (6 bases). Germline V CDR1 and CDR2: SGDLS, YYNGEE. V lost 0 bases and J lost 9, with 7 bases in between. The CDR3 is 12 amino acids. The CDR3 loop is CASSVVGGEQFF. CDR3 coding DNA: TGTGCCAGCAGCGTAGTGGGAGGTGAGCAGTTCTTC.

This clone was counted a few times. This sequence joins TRBV5-6 and TRBJ2-7, with a tentative D call TRBD1 (6 bases). The CDR3 totals 14 residues. The germline V gene encodes CDR1 SGHDT and CDR2 YYEEEE. Trimming left V 1 base short and J 3 bases short, with 11 bases between. CDR3 region: CASSLLQGNYEQYF. CDR3 sequence (DNA): TGTGCCAGCAGCTTGTTACAGGGCAACTACGAGCAGTACTTC.

V and J are TRBV2 and TRBJ2-1, with 7 nucleotides matching TRBD1. Germline CDR1 reads SNHLY; CDR2 reads FYNNEI. Trimming removed 0 bases from V and 6 bases from J; junction bases left unmatched: 5. There are 15 residues in the CDR3. CDR3 residues: CASSEAWAGGNEQFF. The CDR3 nucleotides read TGTGCCAGCAGTGAAGCTTGGGCAGGGGGCAATGAGCAGTTCTTC. The whole variable domain, filled in from reference TRBV2 and TRBJ2-1, reads EPEVTQTPSHQVTQMGQEVILRCVPISNHLYFYWYRQILGQKVEFLVSFYNNEISEKSEIFDDQFSVERPDGSNFTLKIRSTKLEDSAMYFCASSEAWAGGNEQFFGPGTRLTVL.

The count of this clone is one. The V call is TRBV7-2, the J call TRBJ2-3, with a possible D match to TRBD2 (7 bases). With 1 base removed from V and 6 bases from J, the gap between germline ends came to 11 bases. Germline lookup yields CDR1 SGHTA and CDR2 FQGNSA. The CDR3 extends over 14 amino acids. CDR3 protein: CASSLGGGVDTQYF. CDR3 bases: TGTGCCAGCAGCTTAGGAGGGGGGGTGGATACGCAGTATTTT.